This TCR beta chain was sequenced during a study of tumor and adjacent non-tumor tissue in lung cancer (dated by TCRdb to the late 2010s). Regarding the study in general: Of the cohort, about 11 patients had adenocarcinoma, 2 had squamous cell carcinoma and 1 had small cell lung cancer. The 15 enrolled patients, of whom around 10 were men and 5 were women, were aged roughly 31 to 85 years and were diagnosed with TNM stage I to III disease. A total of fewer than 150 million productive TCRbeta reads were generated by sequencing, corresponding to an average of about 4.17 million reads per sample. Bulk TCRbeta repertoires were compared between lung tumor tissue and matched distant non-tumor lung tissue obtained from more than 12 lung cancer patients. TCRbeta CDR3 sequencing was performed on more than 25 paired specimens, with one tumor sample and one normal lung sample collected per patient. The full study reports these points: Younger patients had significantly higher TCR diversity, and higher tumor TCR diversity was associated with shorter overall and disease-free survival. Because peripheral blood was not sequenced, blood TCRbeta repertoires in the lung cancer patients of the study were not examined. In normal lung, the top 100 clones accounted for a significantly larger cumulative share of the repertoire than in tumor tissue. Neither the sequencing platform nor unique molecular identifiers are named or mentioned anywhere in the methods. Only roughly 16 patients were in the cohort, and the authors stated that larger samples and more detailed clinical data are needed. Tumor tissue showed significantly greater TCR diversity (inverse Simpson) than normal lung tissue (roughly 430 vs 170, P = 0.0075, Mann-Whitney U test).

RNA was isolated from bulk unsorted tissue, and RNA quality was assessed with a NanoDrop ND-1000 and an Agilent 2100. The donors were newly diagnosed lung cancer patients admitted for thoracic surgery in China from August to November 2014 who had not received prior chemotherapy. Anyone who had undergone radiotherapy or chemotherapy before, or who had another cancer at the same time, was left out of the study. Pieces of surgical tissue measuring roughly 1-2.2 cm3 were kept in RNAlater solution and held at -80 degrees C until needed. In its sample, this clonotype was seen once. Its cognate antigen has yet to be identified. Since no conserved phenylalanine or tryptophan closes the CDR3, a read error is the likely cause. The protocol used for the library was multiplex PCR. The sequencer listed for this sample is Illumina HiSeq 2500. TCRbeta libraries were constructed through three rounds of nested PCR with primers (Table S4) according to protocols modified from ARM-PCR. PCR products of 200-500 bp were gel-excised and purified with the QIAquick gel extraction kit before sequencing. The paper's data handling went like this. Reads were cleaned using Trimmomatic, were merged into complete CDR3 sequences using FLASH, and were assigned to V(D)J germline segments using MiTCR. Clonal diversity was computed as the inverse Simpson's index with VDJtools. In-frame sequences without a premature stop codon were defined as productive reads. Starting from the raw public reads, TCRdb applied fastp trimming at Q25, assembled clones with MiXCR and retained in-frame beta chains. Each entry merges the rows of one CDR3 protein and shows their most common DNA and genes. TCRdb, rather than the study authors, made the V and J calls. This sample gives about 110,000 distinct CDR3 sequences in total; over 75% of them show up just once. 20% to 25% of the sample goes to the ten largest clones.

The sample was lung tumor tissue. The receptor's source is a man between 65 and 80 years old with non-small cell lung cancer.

The CDR3 is CANSLFGRQGTGYTL. The nucleotides are TGTGCCAACAGTTTATTCGGTCGTCAGGGGACTGGCTACACCTTA. The chain is assembled from TRBV28 and TRBJ1-2; the D gene is possibly TRBD1, with 6 bases matching. CDR1 and CDR2 were assigned from the germline V gene as MDHEN and SYDVKM. With termini counted, the CDR3 has 15 amino acids. Only CDR3 DNA remains: 45 bases, in frame from the first base.